This is a list of T cell receptor beta chains from one sample in a study of shared clonotypes between healthy human individuals. TCRdb's table, derived via immunoSEQ multiplex PCR, lists solely in-frame clones and lacks some. The sample contains 2 million to 2.5 million clones, 90% to 96% of which appear only once. Sequences were obtained from naive CD4+ T cells sorted from blood. The receptors originated from a young man in good health. The CDR3 runs from the conserved cysteine through the conserved F or W. Fields, in order: V gene, clone size, CDR3 length, J gene, D gene, CDR3 DNA, CDR3 protein. A D gene is named only where the DNA matches it firmly. Some rows have no size entry. The others give once, few or many, or a class for an expanded clone.

TRBV6-1,.,14,TRBJ2-1,.,TGTGCCAGTGGCTCCAGTTGGTCTAACAATGAGCAGTTCTTC,CASGSSWSNNEQFF
TRBV7-2,.,14,TRBJ2-3,.,TGTGCCAGCAGCCGGGACTTTAGCACAGATACGCAGTATTTT,CASSRDFSTDTQYF
TRBV15,.,16,TRBJ1-1,TRBD1,TGTGCCACCAGCGCACGTGACAGGGGGCCGAACACTGAAGCTTTCTTT,CATSARDRGPNTEAFF
TRBV10-3,.,15,TRBJ1-2,TRBD1,TGTGCCATCAGTGCGGGACAGGGGGCCGTGTATGGCTACACCTTC,CAISAGQGAVYGYTF
TRBV5-1,.,14,TRBJ1-4,TRBD1,TGCGCCAGCAGCCCAGGGACAGCTGGTGAAAAACTGTTTTTT,CASSPGTAGEKLFF
TRBV2,.,14,TRBJ2-5,TRBD2,TGTGCCAGCACACTAGCGGGCTTTCAAGAGACCCAGTACTTC,CASTLAGFQETQYF
TRBV30,.,14,TRBJ1-3,.,TGTGCCTGGAGGGGAGACATTAGCCGAAACACCATATATTTT,CAWRGDISRNTIYF
TRBV9,.,14,TRBJ1-2,.,TGTGCCAGCAGCGTAGGTAGGGACGGCTATGGCTACACCTTC,CASSVGRDGYGYTF
TRBV29-1,once,13,TRBJ2-1,.,TGCAGCGTAAAACAGCAACCCTACAATGAGCAGTTCTTC,CSVKQQPYNEQFF
TRBV5-1,.,14,TRBJ2-5,.,TGCGCCAGCAGCAGCGGACGGAACCAAGAGACCCAGTACTTC,CASSSGRNQETQYF
TRBV5-1,.,14,TRBJ2-7,.,TGCGCCAGCAGCAAAACCCAGGGACTCTACGAGCAGTACTTC,CASSKTQGLYEQYF
TRBV6-6,.,15,TRBJ1-6,TRBD1,TGTGCCAGCAGCGCCGGACAGGGGGCCGGTTCACCCCTCCACTTT,CASSAGQGAGSPLHF
TRBV6-1,few,14,TRBJ1-5,.,TGTGCCAGCAGTGAAAGGGATAGCAATCAGCCCCAGCATTTT,CASSERDSNQPQHF
TRBV6-5,.,15,TRBJ1-4,TRBD1,TGTGCCAGCAGTTTATCAGGGGGCCCTAATGAAAAACTGTTTTTT,CASSLSGGPNEKLFF
TRBV6-1,.,14,TRBJ2-7,.,TGTGCCAGCAGTCTGGACCTATGGGGCTACGAGCAGTACTTC,CASSLDLWGYEQYF
TRBV28,.,15,TRBJ1-5,TRBD1,TGTGCCAGCAGATCACAGGGGGCTGTCAATCAGCCCCAGCATTTT,CASRSQGAVNQPQHF
TRBV6-5,.,14,TRBJ1-1,.,TGTGCCAGCAGAACAGGGTTGGGGAACACTGAAGCTTTCTTT,CASRTGLGNTEAFF
TRBV2,.,12,TRBJ1-2,.,TGTGCCAGCACTCGAGATAACTATGGCTACACCTTC,CASTRDNYGYTF
TRBV2,.,11,TRBJ2-7,.,TGTGCCAGCAGTACGTCCTACGAGCAGTACTTC,CASSTSYEQYF
TRBV5-6,.,14,TRBJ2-7,.,TGTGCCAGCAGCTTGGGTACACAGGGTTACGAGCAGTACTTC,CASSLGTQGYEQYF
TRBV5-4,.,16,TRBJ2-2,.,TGTGCCAGCAGCTCCGGGGGGCTAGCGGACACCGGGGAGCTGTTTTTT,CASSSGGLADTGELFF
TRBV13,.,12,TRBJ2-7,.,TGTGCCAGCAGCTTAAATATCCACGAGCAGTACTTC,CASSLNIHEQYF
TRBV7-2,.,14,TRBJ2-7,.,TGTGCCAGCAGCTTAGGCAGGACGAGGGACGAGCAGTACTTC,CASSLGRTRDEQYF
TRBV18,.,18,TRBJ2-1,TRBD2,TGTGCCAGCTCACCACGGGCATCTAGCGGGGCTTCCTACAATGAGCAGTTCTTC,CASSPRASSGASYNEQFF
TRBV18,.,14,TRBJ2-5,TRBD1,TGTGCCAGCTCACCGGGACAGGGGAAAGAGACCCAGTACTTC,CASSPGQGKETQYF